This T cell receptor (beta chain) originates from a study of T-cell reconstitution after alpha-beta-depleted transplantation in children. Findings of the study overall: T-cell numbers and diversity one year post-transplant derived largely from freshly generated T cells. At around two months after transplant, the alpha-beta T cells were reportedly derived from several hundred expanded clones that came from non-depleted graft cells.

Unique molecular identifiers were used to barcode this TCRbeta library. Using its own MiXCR run on the PCR reads, TCRdb lists one record per CDR3 protein. Of over 45,000 distinct CDR3 sequences in the sample, 5.8% were seen once. This CDR3 has 13 amino acids. The V gene's germline CDR1 is SQVTM and CDR2 ANQGSEA. Deletions cut 6 bases from V and 4 bases from J, with 15 bases between. Relative to its sample, this clonotype is medium-sized. Antigen unknown. The sequence was collected from a female patient younger than 10 who had a stem cell transplant for aplastic anemia, so the T cells may come from the graft donor. Specimen: PBMCs, mostly from graft donor cells, collected 60 days after TCRalphabeta/CD19-depleted stem cell transplant. V and J are TRBV29-1 and TRBJ1-1; unclear D gene. CDR3 protein: CSVGPGSFTEAFF. As DNA, the CDR3 is TGCAGCGTCGGCCCCGGCAGTTTCACTGAAGCTTTCTTT.